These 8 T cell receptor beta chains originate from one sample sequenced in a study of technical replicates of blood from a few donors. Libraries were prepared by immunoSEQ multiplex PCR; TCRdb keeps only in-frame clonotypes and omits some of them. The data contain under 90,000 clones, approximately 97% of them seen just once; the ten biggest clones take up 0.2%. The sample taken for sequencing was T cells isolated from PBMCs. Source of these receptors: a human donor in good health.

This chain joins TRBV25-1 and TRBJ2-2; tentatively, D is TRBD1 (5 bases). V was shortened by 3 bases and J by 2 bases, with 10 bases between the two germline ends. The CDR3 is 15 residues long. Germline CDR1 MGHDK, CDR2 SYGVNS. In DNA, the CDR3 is TGTGCCAGCAGTGAGTCAGGGAAAAACACCGGGGAGCTGTTTTTT. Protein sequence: CASSESGKNTGELFF.

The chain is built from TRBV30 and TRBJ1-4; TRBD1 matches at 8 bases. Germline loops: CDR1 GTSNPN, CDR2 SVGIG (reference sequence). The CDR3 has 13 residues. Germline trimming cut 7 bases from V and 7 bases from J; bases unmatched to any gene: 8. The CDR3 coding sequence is TGTGCCTCGGGGCCAGGGGGCGGTGAAAAACTGTTTTTT. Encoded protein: CASGPGGGEKLFF. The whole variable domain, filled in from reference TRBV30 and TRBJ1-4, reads SQTIHQWPATLVQPVGSPLSLECTVEGTSNPNLYWYRQAAGRGLQLLFYSVGIGQISSEVPQNLSASRPQDRQFILSSKKLLLSDSGFYLCASGPGGGEKLFFGSGTQLSVL.

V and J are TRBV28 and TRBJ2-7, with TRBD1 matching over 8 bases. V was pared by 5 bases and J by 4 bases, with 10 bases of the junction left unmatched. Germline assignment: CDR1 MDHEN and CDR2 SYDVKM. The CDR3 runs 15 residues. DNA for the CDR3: TGTGCCAGCAGTCCCCGGACAGGGAGTCTGTACGAGCAGTACTTC. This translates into CASSPRTGSLYEQYF.

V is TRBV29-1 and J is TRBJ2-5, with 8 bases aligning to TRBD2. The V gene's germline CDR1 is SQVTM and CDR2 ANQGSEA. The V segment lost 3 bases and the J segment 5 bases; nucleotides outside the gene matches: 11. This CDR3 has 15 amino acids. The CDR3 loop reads CSVDSPSGREETQYF. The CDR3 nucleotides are TGCAGCGTTGACTCCCCTTCCGGGAGGGAGGAGACCCAGTACTTC.

CDR3 in DNA: TGTGCCAGCAGTTTATCAGGGGCCCAAGAGACCCAGTACTTC. Protein sequence: CASSLSGAQETQYF. The chain employs TRBV28 and TRBJ2-5, with D possibly matching TRBD1 (6 bases). Germline V lookup: CDR1 MDHEN, CDR2 SYDVKM. This CDR3 comprises 14 residues. The V end was cut by 1 base, the J end by 1 base, with 7 bases between.

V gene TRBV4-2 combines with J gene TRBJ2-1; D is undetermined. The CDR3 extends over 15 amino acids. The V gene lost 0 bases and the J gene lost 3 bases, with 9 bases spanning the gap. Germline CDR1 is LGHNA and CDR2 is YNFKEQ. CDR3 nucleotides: TGTGCCAGCAGCCAAGAAAGCGTCCTCTACAATGAGCAGTTCTTC. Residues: CASSQESVLYNEQFF.

The CDR3 DNA follows: TGTGCCAGCAGTTCCCGACAGGGGCGCGGCAATCAGCCCCAGCATTTT. Encoded protein: CASSSRQGRGNQPQHF. The genes are TRBV27 and TRBJ1-5; 8 bases align to TRBD1. Germline CDR1 reads MNHEY; CDR2 reads SMNVEV (reference sequence). This CDR3 contains 16 residues. V shed 4 bases, J shed 2 bases, and the junction held 7 bases outside the gene matches.

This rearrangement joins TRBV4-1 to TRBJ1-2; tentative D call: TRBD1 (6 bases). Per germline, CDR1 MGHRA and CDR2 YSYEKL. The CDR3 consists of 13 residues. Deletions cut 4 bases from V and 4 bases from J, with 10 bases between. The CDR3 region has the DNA TGCGCCAGCAGCCCGGACAGCCCCTATGGCTACACCTTC. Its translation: CASSPDSPYGYTF.